A single T cell receptor (beta chain) is shown here with its context. The identical CDR3 is also encoded by other nucleotide sequences in the sample. This sample is drawn from a study of blood T cell repertoires in COVID-19. TCRdb's copy holds only in-frame clones and misses some; the assay was immunoSEQ multiplex PCR. The sample has fewer than 200,000 clones; 80% to 90% are singletons. CDR3 length: 15 amino acids. From germline, CDR1 is LNHDA and CDR2 SQIVND (reference sequence). Trimming cost V 6 bases and J 0 bases, with 12 bases left between them. This clonotype was sampled from a woman between 50 and 59 years old in a cohort exposed to, infected with or recovered from COVID-19 (not recorded which). V and J are TRBV19 and TRBJ2-1; D possibly corresponds to TRBD2 (6 bases). Specimen: PBMCs or T cells enriched from blood (not recorded which). Written as DNA, the CDR3 is TGTGCCAGTAGAACAAGCGGGCCCTCCTACAATGAGCAGTTCTTC. Translated: CASRTSGPSYNEQFF.